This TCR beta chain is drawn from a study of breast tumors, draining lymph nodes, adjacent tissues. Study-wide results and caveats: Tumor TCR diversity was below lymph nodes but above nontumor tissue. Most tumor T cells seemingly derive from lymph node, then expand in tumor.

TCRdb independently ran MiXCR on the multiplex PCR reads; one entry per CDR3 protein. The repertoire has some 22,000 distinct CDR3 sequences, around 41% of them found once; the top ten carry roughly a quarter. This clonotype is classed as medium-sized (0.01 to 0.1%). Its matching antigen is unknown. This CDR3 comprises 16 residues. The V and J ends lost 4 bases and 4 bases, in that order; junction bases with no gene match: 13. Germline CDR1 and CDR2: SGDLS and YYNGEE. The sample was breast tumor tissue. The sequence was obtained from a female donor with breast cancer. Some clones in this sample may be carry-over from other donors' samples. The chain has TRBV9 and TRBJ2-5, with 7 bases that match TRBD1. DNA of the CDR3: TGTGCCAGCAGCCCATCCAACGGGGCAGGGGGAGAGACCCAGTACTTC. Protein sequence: CASSPSNGAGGETQYF.